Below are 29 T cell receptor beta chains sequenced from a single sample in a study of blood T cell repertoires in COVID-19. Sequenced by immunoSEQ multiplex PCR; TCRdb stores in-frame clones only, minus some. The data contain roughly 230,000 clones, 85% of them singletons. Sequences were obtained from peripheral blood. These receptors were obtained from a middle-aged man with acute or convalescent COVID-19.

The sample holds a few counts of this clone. The CDR3 DNA reads TGCAGCGTCGGACAGGGCAACTACGAGCAGTACTTC. It codes for CSVGQGNYEQYF. J is TRBJ2-7 and V is TRBV29-1, with 8 bases lining up with TRBD1. The V gene's germline CDR1 is SQVTM and CDR2 ANQGSEA. After removal of 6 bases from V and 3 bases from J, the junction contained 4 bases not matched to a gene. The CDR3 contains 12 residues.

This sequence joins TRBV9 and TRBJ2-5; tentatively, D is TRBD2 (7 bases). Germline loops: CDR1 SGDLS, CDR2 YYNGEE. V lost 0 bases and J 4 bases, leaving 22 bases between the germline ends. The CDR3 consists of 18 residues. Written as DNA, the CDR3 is TGTGCCAGCAGCGTAGAACCCCACCCTTATGCGGGGGCAGAGACCCAGTACTTC. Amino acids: CASSVEPHPYAGAETQYF.

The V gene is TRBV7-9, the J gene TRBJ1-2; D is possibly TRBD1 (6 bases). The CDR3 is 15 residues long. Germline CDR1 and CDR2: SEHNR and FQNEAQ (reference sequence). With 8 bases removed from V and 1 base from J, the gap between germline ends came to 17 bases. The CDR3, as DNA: TGTGCCAGCTTCGAGGGGGGGCGGTTTAACTATGGCTACACCTTC. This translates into CASFEGGRFNYGYTF.

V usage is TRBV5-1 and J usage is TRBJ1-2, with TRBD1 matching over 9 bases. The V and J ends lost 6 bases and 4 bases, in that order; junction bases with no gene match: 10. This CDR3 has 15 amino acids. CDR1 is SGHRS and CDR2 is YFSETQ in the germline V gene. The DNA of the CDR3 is TGCGCCAGCACTCCAAACACAGGGGGCGTCTATGGCTACACCTTC. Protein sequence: CASTPNTGGVYGYTF.

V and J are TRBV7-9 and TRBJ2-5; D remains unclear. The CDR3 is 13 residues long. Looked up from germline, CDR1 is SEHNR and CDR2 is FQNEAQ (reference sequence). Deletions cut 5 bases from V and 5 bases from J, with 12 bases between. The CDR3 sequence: CASSPQSLETQYF. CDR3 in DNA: TGTGCCAGCAGCCCCCAGTCCCTGGAGACCCAGTACTTC.

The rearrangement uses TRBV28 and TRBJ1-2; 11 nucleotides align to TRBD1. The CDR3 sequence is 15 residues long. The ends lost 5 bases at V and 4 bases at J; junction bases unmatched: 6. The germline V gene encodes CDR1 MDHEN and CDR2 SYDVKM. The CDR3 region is CASSHRTGGLYGYTF. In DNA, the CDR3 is TGTGCCAGCAGTCACCGGACAGGGGGCCTCTATGGCTACACCTTC.

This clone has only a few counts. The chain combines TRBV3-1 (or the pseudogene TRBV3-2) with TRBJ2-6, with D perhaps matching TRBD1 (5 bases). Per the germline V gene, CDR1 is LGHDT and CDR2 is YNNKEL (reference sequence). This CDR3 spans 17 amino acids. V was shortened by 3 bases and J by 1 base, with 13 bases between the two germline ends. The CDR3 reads CASSQASRVSGANVLTF. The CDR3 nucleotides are TGTGCCAGCAGCCAGGCTTCCAGGGTGTCTGGGGCCAACGTCCTGACTTTC.

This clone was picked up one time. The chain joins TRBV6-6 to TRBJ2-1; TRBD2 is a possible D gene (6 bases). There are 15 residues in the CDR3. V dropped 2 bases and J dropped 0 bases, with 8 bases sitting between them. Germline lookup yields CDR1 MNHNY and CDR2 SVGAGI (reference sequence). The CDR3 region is CASSYAGSSYNEQFF. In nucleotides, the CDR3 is TGTGCCAGCAGTTACGCGGGGAGCTCCTACAATGAGCAGTTCTTC.

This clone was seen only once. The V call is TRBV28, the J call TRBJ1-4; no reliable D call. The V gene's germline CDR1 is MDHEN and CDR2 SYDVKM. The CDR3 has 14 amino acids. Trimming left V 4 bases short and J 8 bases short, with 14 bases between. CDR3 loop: CASSWGGVSEKLFF. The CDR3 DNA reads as TGTGCCAGCAGTTGGGGAGGTGTCTCGGAAAAACTGTTTTTT.

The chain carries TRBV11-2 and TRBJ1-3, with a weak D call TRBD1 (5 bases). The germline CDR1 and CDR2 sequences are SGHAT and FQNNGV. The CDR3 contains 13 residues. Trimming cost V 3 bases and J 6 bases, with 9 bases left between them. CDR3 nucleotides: TGTGCCAGCAGCTTTGACAGCACAAACACCATATATTTT. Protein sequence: CASSFDSTNTIYF.

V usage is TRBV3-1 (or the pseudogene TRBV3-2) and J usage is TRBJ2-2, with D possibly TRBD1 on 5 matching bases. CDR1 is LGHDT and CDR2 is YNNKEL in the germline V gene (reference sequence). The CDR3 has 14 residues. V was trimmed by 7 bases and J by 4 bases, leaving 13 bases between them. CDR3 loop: CASNLGEGTGELFF. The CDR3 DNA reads TGTGCCAGCAACCTAGGGGAAGGCACCGGGGAGCTGTTTTTT.

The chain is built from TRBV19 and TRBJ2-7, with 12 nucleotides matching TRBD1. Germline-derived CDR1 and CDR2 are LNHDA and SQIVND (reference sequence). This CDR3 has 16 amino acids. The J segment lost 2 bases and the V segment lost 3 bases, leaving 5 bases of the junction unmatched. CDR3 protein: CASSIARDRGPYEQYF. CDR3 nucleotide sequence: TGTGCCAGTAGTATTGCCCGGGACAGGGGGCCCTACGAGCAGTACTTC. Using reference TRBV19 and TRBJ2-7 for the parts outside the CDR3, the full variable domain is DGGITQSPKYLFRKEGQNVTLSCEQNLNHDAMYWYRQDPGQGLRLIYYSQIVNDFQKGDIAEGYSVSREKKESFPLTVTSAQKNPTAFYLCASSIARDRGPYEQYFGPGTRLTVT.

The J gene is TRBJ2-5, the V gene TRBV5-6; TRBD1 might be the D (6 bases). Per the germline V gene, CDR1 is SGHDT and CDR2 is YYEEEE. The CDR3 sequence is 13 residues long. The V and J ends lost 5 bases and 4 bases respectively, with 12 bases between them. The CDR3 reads CASSLGGLETQYF. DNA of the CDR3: TGTGCCAGCAGTTTAGGGGGTTTAGAGACCCAGTACTTC.

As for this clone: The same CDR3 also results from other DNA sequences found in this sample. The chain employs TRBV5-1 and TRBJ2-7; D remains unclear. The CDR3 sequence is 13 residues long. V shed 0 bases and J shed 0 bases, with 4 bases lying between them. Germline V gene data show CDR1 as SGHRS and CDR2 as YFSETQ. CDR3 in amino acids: CASSLGSSYEQYF. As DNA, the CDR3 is TGCGCCAGCAGCTTGGGTAGCTCCTACGAGCAGTACTTC.

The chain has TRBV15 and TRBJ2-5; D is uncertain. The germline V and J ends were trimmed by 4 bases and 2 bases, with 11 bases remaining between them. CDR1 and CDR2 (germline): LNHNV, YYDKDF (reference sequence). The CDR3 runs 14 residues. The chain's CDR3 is CATSTRTWQETQYF. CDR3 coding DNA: TGTGCCACCAGCACTAGAACCTGGCAAGAGACCCAGTACTTC.

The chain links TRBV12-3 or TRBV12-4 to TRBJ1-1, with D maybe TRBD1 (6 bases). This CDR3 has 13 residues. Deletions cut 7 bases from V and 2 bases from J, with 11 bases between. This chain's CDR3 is CASTPGHNTEAFF. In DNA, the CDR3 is TGTGCCAGCACCCCGGGACATAACACTGAAGCTTTCTTT.

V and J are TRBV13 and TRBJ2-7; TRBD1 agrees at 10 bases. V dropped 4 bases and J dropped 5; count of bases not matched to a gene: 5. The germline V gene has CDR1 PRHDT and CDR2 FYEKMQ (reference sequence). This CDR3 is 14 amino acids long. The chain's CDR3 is CASSSGQGSHEQYF. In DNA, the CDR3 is TGTGCCAGCAGCTCGGGACAGGGGAGTCACGAGCAGTACTTC.

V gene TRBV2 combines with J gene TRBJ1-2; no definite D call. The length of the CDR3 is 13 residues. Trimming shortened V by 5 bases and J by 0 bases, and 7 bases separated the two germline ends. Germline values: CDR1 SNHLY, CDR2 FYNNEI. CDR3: CASSTATNYGYTF. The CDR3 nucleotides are TGTGCCAGCAGTACAGCTACTAACTATGGCTACACCTTC.

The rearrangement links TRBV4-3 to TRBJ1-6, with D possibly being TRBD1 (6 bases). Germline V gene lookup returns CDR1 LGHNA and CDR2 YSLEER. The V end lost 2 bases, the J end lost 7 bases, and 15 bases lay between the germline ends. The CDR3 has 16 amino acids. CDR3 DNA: TGCGCCAGCAGCCAACAAAGACTACAGGGAAATTCACCCCTCCACTTT. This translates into CASSQQRLQGNSPLHF.

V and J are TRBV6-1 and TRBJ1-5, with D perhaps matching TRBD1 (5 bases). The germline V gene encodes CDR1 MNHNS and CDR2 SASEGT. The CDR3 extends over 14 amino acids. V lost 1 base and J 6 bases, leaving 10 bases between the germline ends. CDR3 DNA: TGTGCCAGCAGTGAAGGTATAGGGGTTCAGCCCCAGCATTTT. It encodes CASSEGIGVQPQHF.

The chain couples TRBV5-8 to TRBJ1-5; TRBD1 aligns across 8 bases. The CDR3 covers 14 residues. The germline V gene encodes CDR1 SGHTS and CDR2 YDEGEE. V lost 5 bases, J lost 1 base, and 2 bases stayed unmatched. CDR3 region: CASSDRGSNQPQHF. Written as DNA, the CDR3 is TGTGCCAGCAGTGACAGGGGCAGCAATCAGCCCCAGCATTTT.

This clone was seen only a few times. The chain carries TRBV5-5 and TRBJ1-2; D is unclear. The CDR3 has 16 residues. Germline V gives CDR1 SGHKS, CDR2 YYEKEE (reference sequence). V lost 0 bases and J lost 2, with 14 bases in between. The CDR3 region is CASSLASGQANYGYTF. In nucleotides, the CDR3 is TGTGCCAGCAGCTTGGCCTCAGGCCAGGCAAACTATGGCTACACCTTC.

CDR3 nucleotides: TGTGCCAGCAGTGCAAACCCGGGCCTAGCGTCCGGGGAGCTGTTTTTT. It codes for CASSANPGLASGELFF. V gene TRBV2 combines with J gene TRBJ2-2, with a weak D call TRBD2 (6 bases). The germline V and J ends were trimmed by 4 bases and 6 bases, with 18 bases remaining between them. CDR1 is SNHLY and CDR2 is FYNNEI in the germline V gene. The CDR3 totals 16 residues.

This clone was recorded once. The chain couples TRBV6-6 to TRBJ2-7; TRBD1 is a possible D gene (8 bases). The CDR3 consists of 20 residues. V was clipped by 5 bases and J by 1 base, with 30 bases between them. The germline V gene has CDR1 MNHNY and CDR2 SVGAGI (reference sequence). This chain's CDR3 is CASSQIGGTGSSGGSYEQYF. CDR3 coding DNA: TGTGCCAGCAGTCAAATCGGTGGGACAGGTTCATCCGGGGGGTCCTACGAGCAGTACTTC.

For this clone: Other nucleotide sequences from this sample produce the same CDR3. The CDR3 sequence: CASSVDSQETQYF. In DNA, the CDR3 is TGTGCCAGCAGCGTTGACAGCCAAGAGACCCAGTACTTC. The chain recombines TRBV9 with TRBJ2-5; D might be TRBD1 (5 bases). Germline loops: CDR1 SGDLS, CDR2 YYNGEE. The CDR3 totals 13 residues. Deletions cut 2 bases from V and 1 base from J, with 6 bases between.

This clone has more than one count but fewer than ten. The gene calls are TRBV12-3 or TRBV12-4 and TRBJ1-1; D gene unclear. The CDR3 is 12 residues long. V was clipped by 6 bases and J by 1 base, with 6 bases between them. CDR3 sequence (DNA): TGTGCCAGCAGCGCAGAGAACACTGAAGCTTTCTTT. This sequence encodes CASSAENTEAFF.

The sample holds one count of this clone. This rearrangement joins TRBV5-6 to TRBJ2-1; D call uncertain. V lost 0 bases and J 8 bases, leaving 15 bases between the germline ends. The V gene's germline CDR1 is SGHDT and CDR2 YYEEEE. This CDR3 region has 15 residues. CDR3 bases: TGTGCCAGCAGCTTGGAGACTCAAACAACCTATGAGCAGTTCTTC. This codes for CASSLETQTTYEQFF.

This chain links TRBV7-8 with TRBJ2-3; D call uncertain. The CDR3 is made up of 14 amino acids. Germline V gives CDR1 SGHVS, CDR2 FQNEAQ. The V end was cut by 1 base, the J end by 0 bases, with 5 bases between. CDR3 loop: CASSLEHSTDTQYF. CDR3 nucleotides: TGTGCCAGCAGCTTAGAGCACAGCACAGATACGCAGTATTTT.

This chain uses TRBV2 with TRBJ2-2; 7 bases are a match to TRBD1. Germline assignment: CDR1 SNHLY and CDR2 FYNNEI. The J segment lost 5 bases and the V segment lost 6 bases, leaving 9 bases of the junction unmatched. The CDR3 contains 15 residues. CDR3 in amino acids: CASSTTGVGTGELFF. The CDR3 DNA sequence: TGTGCCAGCAGCACTACAGGGGTCGGTACCGGGGAGCTGTTTTTT.